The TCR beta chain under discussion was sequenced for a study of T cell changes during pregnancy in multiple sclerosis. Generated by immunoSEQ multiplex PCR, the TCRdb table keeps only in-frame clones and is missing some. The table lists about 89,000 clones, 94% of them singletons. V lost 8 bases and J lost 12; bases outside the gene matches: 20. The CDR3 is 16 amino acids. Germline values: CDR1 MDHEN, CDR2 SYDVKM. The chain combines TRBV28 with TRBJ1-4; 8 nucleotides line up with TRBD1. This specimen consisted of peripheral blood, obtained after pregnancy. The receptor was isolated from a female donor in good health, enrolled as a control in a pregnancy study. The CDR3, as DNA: TGTGCCAGCGGCCAGGGGGCGGTTGGGAATTGGGAAGAACTGTTTTTT. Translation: CASGQGAVGNWEELFF. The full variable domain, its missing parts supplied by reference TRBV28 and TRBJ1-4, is DVKVTQSSRYLVKRTGEKVFLECVQDMDHENMFWYRQDPGLGLRLIYFSYDVKMKEKGDIPEGYSVSREKKERFSLILESASTNQTSMYLCASGQGAVGNWEELFFGSGTQLSVL.